This T cell receptor beta chain was obtained from a study of T cell responses to AZD1222 COVID-19 vaccine. Germline V lookup: CDR1 SNHLY, CDR2 FYNNEI. The CDR3 has 15 residues. The junction had 9 bases not matched to a gene; V was cut back by 7 bases and J by 6 bases. The study's findings and limits: Only six or seven AZD1222 recipients tested seropositive at baseline. Possibly, clonal diversity was underestimated; donors were largely white British and included more females.

In its sample, this clone was seen a few times. Its antigen is unknown. TCRdb keeps only in-frame clones here, not all; method: immunoSEQ multiplex PCR. Among roughly 93,000 clones listed, approximately 83% were seen once. V gene TRBV2 combines with J gene TRBJ1-6; 7 positions match TRBD1. Sequences were derived from peripheral blood, sampled on day 0 of AZD1222 vaccination. This receptor was taken from an adult in good health. CDR3 protein: CASKSMTGSNSPLHF. CDR3 DNA: TGTGCCAGCAAGTCGATGACAGGGTCTAATTCACCCCTCCACTTT.